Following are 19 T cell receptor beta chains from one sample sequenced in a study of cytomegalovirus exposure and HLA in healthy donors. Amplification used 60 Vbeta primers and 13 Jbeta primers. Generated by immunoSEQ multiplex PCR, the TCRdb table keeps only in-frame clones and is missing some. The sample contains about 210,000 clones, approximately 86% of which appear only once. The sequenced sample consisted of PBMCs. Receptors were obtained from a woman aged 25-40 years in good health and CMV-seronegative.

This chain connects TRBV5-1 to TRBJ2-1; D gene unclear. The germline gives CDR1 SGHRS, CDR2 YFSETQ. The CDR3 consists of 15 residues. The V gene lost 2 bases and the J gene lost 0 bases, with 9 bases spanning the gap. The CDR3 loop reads CASSFEWASYNEQFF. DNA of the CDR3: TGCGCCAGCAGCTTCGAATGGGCCTCCTACAATGAGCAGTTCTTC.

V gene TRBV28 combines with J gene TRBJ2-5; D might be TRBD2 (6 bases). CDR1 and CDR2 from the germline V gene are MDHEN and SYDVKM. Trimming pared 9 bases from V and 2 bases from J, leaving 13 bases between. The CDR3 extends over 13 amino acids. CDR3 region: CASLADYQETQYF. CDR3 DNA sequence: TGTGCCAGTTTGGCGGACTATCAAGAGACCCAGTACTTC.

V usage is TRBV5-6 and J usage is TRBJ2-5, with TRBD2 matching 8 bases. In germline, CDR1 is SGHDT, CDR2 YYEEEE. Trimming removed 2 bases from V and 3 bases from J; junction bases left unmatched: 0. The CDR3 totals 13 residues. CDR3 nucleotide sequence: TGTGCCAGCAGCTTCGGGGGGGAAGAGACCCAGTACTTC. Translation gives CASSFGGEETQYF.

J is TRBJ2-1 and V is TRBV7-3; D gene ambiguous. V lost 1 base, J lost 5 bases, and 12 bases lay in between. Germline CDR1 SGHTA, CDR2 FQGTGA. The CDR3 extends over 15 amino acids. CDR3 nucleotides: TGTGCCAGCAGCTTAATGCCTAGACCGAACAATGAGCAGTTCTTC. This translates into CASSLMPRPNNEQFF.

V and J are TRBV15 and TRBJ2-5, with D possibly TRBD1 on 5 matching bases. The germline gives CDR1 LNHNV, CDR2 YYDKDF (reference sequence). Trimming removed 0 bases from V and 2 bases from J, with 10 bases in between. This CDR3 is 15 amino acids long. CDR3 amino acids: CATSRDLGQQETQYF. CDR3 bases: TGTGCCACCAGCAGAGATCTAGGACAACAAGAGACCCAGTACTTC.

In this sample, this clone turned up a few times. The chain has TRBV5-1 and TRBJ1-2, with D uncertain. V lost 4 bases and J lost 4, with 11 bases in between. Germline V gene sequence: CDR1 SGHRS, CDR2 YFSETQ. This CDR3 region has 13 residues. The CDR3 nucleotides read TGCGCCAGCAGCCCAACAACCTCCTATGGCTACACCTTC. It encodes CASSPTTSYGYTF.

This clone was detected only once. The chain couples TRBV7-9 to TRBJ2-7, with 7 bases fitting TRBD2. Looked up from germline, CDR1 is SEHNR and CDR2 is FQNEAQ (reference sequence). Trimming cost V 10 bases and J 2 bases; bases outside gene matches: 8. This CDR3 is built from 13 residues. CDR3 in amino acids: CATEASGTYEQYF. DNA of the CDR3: TGTGCCACCGAGGCTAGCGGAACCTACGAGCAGTACTTC.

The CDR3: CASRAAGRDYGYTF. The DNA of the CDR3 is TGTGCCAGCAGGGCCGCAGGGAGGGACTATGGCTACACCTTC. This chain connects TRBV6-5 to TRBJ1-2; D might be TRBD1 (5 bases). CDR1 and CDR2 (germline): MNHEY, SVGAGI. The CDR3 has 14 residues. The ends were cut back, 6 bases at V and 3 bases at J, with 14 bases in the middle.

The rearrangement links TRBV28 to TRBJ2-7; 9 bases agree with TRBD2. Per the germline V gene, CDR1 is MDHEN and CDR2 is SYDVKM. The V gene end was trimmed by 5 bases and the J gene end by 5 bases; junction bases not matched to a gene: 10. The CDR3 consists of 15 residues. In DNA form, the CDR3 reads TGTGCCAGCAGTCCCGCGGGAGGGCCTGTCCACGAGCAGTACTTC. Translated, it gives CASSPAGGPVHEQYF.

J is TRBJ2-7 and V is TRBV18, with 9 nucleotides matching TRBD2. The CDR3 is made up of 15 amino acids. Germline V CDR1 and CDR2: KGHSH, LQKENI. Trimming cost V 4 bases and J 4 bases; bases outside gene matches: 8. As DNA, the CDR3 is TGTGCCAGCTCACAAACAGCGGGGGGTAGTTACGAGCAGTACTTC. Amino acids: CASSQTAGGSYEQYF.

In DNA form, the CDR3 reads TGTGCCAGCTCACCGATCAGCGACACCGGGGAGCTGTTTTTT. Its protein is CASSPISDTGELFF. This rearrangement joins TRBV18 to TRBJ2-2; no definite D call. There are 14 residues in the CDR3. Deletions cut 3 bases from V and 3 bases from J, with 8 bases between. CDR1 is KGHSH, CDR2 LQKENI, per germline.

CDR3 coding DNA: TGTGCCAGTACACTAGCGGGGGGAGACAATGAGCAGTTCTTC. Its translation is CASTLAGGDNEQFF. The chain is built from TRBV28 and TRBJ2-1; 12 bases agree with TRBD2. V lost 9 bases and J lost 5; bases outside the gene matches: 5. CDR1 and CDR2 (germline): MDHEN, SYDVKM. The CDR3 has 14 residues.

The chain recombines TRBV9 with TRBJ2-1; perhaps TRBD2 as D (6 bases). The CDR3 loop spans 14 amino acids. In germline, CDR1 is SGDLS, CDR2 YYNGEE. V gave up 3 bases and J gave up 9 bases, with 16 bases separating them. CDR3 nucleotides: TGTGCCAGCAGCGCAGCGACTAGTATGGCTGAGCAGTTCTTC. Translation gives CASSAATSMAEQFF. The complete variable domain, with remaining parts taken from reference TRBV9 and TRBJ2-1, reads DSGVTQTPKHLITATGQRVTLRCSPRSGDLSVYWYQQSLDQGLQFLIQYYNGEERAKGNILERFSAQQFPDLHSELNLSSLELGDSALYFCASSAATSMAEQFFGPGTRLTVL.

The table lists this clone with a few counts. In DNA, the CDR3 is TGTGCCAGTAGTCCCAGACTAGCGGGAGGGCCGAACGGGGAGCTGTTTTTT. The encoded protein is CASSPRLAGGPNGELFF. The chain recombines TRBV19 with TRBJ2-2; TRBD2 aligns across 14 bases. V lost 5 bases to trimming and J lost 7 bases; unmatched junction nucleotides: 9. The CDR3 runs to 17 residues. Germline CDR1 LNHDA, CDR2 SQIVND (reference sequence). Together with reference TRBV19 and TRBJ2-2, the CDR3 gives the full variable domain: DGGITQSPKYLFRKEGQNVTLSCEQNLNHDAMYWYRQDPGQGLRLIYYSQIVNDFQKGDIAEGYSVSREKKESFPLTVTSAQKNPTAFYLCASSPRLAGGPNGELFFGEGSRLTVL.

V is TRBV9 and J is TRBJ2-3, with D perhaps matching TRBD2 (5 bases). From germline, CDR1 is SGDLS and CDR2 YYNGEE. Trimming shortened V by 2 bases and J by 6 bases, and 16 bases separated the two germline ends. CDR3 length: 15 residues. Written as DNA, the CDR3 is TGTGCCAGCAGCGTCCATGAGAGGGCAACGGATACGCAGTATTTT. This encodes CASSVHERATDTQYF. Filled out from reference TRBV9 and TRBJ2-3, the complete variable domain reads DSGVTQTPKHLITATGQRVTLRCSPRSGDLSVYWYQQSLDQGLQFLIQYYNGEERAKGNILERFSAQQFPDLHSELNLSSLELGDSALYFCASSVHERATDTQYFGPGTRLTVL.

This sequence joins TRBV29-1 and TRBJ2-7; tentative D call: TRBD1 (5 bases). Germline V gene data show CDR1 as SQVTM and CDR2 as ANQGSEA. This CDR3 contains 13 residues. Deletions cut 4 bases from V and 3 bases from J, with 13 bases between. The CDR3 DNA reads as TGCAGCGTTGTTGGACAAGGAGACTACGAGCAGTACTTC. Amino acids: CSVVGQGDYEQYF.

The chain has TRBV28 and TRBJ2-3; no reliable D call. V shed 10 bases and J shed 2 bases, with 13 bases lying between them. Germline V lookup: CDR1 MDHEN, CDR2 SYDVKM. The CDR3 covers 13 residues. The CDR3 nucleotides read TGTGCCATTACGACCTGGGCCACAGATACGCAGTATTTT. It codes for CAITTWATDTQYF.

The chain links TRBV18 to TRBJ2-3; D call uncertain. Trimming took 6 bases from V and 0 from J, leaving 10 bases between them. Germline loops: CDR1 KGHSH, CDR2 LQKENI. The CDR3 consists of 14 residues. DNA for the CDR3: TGTGCCAGCTCCCCAGCTACTAGCACAGATACGCAGTATTTT. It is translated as CASSPATSTDTQYF.

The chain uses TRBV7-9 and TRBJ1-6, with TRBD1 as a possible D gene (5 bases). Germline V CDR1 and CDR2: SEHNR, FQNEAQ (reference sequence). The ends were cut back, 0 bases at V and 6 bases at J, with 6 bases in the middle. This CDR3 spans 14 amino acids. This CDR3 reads CASSLAQANSPLHF. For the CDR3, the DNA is TGTGCCAGCAGCTTAGCACAGGCTAATTCACCCCTCCACTTT.